The 20 T cell receptor beta chains reported below all come from one sample, sequenced in a study of T-cell memory formation after mild COVID-19. TCRdb called the 5' RACE reads again in MiXCR, with one record for every CDR3 protein. The sample lists about 390,000 distinct CDR3 sequences, 15% to 20% occurring once. What was sequenced was PBMCs or a T cell subset sorted from them (not recorded which). These receptors all stem from a man aged 18 to 35 who had mild COVID-19 (a few samples of this study predate the infection). Cell type and time point are not known.

This clonotype occurred a few times. The V and J genes are TRBV6-2 or TRBV6-3 and TRBJ2-5; TRBD1 aligns across 7 bases. The germline V gene has CDR1 MNHEY and CDR2 SVGEGT. The J segment lost 5 bases and the V segment lost 8 bases, leaving 8 bases of the junction unmatched. The CDR3 runs to 13 residues. CDR3 in amino acids: CASRTGGTETQYF. DNA of the CDR3: TGTGCCAGCCGGACAGGCGGTACGGAGACCCAGTACTTC.

This chain joins TRBV7-3 and TRBJ2-5, with 9 bases fitting TRBD1. The ends lost 1 base at V and 7 bases at J; junction bases unmatched: 7. The CDR3 totals 15 residues. Germline V gives CDR1 SGHTA, CDR2 FQGTGA. This chain's CDR3 is CASSLRDRAVGTQYF. The CDR3 DNA sequence: TGTGCCAGCAGCTTAAGGGACAGGGCGGTAGGGACCCAGTACTTC.

The chain joins TRBV6-5 to TRBJ2-7; D is uncertain. The ends were cut back, 7 bases at V and 0 bases at J, with 19 bases in the middle. Germline V gene sequence: CDR1 MNHEY, CDR2 SVGAGI. CDR3 size: 16 residues. CDR3: CASTRTVPGLSYEQYF. Written as DNA, the CDR3 is TGTGCCAGCACCAGGACGGTGCCGGGCCTCTCCTACGAGCAGTACTTC.

This clonotype was counted only a few times. The J gene is TRBJ1-4, the V gene TRBV7-2, with 8 bases fitting TRBD1. CDR1 is SGHTA and CDR2 is FQGNSA in the germline V gene. V was pared by 5 bases and J by 11 bases, with 10 bases of the junction left unmatched. The CDR3 runs 14 residues. The CDR3 here is CASSPQAGGGKLFF. CDR3 bases: TGTGCCAGCAGCCCGCAGGCAGGGGGCGGGAAACTGTTTTTT.

The rearrangement joins TRBV27 to TRBJ2-7, with 7 bases matching TRBD2. This CDR3 has 13 residues. V gave up 3 bases and J gave up 3 bases; unmatched junction bases: 2. Germline values: CDR1 MNHEY, CDR2 SMNVEV (reference sequence). CDR3 amino acids: CASSLREGYEQYF. The DNA of the CDR3 is TGTGCCAGCAGTTTGAGGGAGGGCTACGAGCAGTACTTC.

This clonotype came up a few times. The chain uses TRBV7-9 and TRBJ1-6, with 8 bases matching TRBD1. This CDR3 has 14 amino acids. Unmatched junction bases numbered 11, after V lost 8 bases and J lost 11 bases. CDR1 and CDR2 from the germline V gene are SEHNR and FQNEAQ (reference sequence). The CDR3 loop is CASGTGPSGTPLHF. The DNA for the CDR3 is TGTGCCAGCGGGACAGGTCCCTCCGGGACACCCCTCCACTTT.

This clonotype was detected only a few times. The V and J genes are TRBV30 and TRBJ2-5; D not certain. The CDR3 has 12 residues. V gave up 5 bases and J gave up 3 bases, with 10 bases separating them. CDR1 is GTSNPN, CDR2 SVGIG, per germline (reference sequence). The CDR3: CAWLDVEETQYF. Here the CDR3 DNA reads TGTGCCTGGCTAGATGTTGAAGAGACCCAGTACTTC.

This clonotype came up a few times. This chain joins TRBV6-2 or TRBV6-3 and TRBJ2-5; TRBD1 or TRBD2 may be the D gene (5 bases each). The CDR3 sequence is 12 residues long. The germline V and J ends were trimmed by 2 bases and 7 bases, with 8 bases remaining between them. Germline values: CDR1 MNHEY, CDR2 SVGEGT. The CDR3 DNA reads as TGTGCCAGCAGTTACCAGAGGGGGACCCAGTACTTC. Residues: CASSYQRGTQYF.

This chain uses TRBV4-1 with TRBJ2-2, with unresolved D. The CDR3 sequence is 18 residues long. CDR1 is MGHRA and CDR2 is YSYEKL in the germline V gene. V lost 0 bases, J lost 4 bases, and 18 bases lay in between. The CDR3 coding sequence is TGCGCCAGCAGCCAAGAGGTTCAGAAGGGCCATGGCACCGGGGAGCTGTTTTTT. Translating it yields CASSQEVQKGHGTGELFF.

This clonotype was seen at least ten times. This chain joins TRBV5-1 and TRBJ2-1, with 7 bases lining up with TRBD2. Germline V gene data show CDR1 as SGHRS and CDR2 as YFSETQ. V shed 4 bases, J shed 9 bases, and the junction held 7 bases outside the gene matches. The CDR3 sequence is 13 residues long. The CDR3 protein is CASSHSGASEQFF. As DNA, the CDR3 is TGCGCCAGCAGCCACAGCGGGGCTTCTGAGCAGTTCTTC. Full variable domain (outside the CDR3, taken from reference TRBV5-1 and TRBJ2-1): KAGVTQTPRYLIKTRGQQVTLSCSPISGHRSVSWYQQTPGQGLQFLFEYFSETQRNKGNFPGRFSGRQFSNSRSEMNVSTLELGDSALYLCASSHSGASEQFFGPGTRLTVL.

This clonotype has only a few counts. The chain uses TRBV12-5 and TRBJ1-2; D unclear. Per the germline V gene, CDR1 is LGHNT and CDR2 is FRNRAP. The CDR3 totals 16 residues. The V gene lost 0 bases and the J gene lost 5 bases, with 16 bases spanning the gap. The CDR3 is CASGLVYKALAYGYTF. The CDR3 DNA is TGTGCTAGTGGTTTGGTATATAAGGCCCTGGCTTATGGCTACACCTTC.

This clonotype appeared a few times. This rearrangement joins TRBV5-1 to TRBJ1-2; 10 bases align to TRBD1. The CDR3 length is 15 residues. The ends lost 4 bases at V and 4 bases at J; junction bases unmatched: 7. In germline, CDR1 is SGHRS, CDR2 YFSETQ. The CDR3 here is CASSDTDRGAYGYTF. CDR3 nucleotides: TGCGCCAGCAGCGACACGGACAGGGGGGCCTATGGCTACACCTTC. Filled out from reference TRBV5-1 and TRBJ1-2, the complete variable domain reads KAGVTQTPRYLIKTRGQQVTLSCSPISGHRSVSWYQQTPGQGLQFLFEYFSETQRNKGNFPGRFSGRQFSNSRSEMNVSTLELGDSALYLCASSDTDRGAYGYTFGSGTRLTVV.

The chain employs TRBV2 and TRBJ2-1; D tentatively reads TRBD1 or TRBD2 (5 bases each). Between the trimmed V and J ends, which lost 7 bases and 4 bases, there was a span of 23 bases. Germline CDR1 reads SNHLY; CDR2 reads FYNNEI. The CDR3 spans 17 residues. The CDR3 DNA reads as TGTGCCAGCACCGTAGAGAGGGGTAACCCAGATTACAATGAGCAGTTCTTC. Encoded protein: CASTVERGNPDYNEQFF.

The chain links TRBV7-2 to TRBJ1-1; TRBD1 might be the D (6 bases). Germline V gene data show CDR1 as SGHTA and CDR2 as FQGNSA. The germline V and J ends were trimmed by 1 base and 4 bases, with 13 bases remaining between them. The CDR3 loop spans 15 amino acids. The CDR3 sequence: CASSLEPRGGTEAFF. The CDR3 nucleotides read TGTGCCAGCAGCTTAGAACCCAGGGGCGGCACTGAAGCTTTCTTT. Using reference TRBV7-2 and TRBJ1-1 for the parts outside the CDR3, the full variable domain is GAGVSQSPSNKVTEKGKDVELRCDPISGHTALYWYRQSLGQGLEFLIYFQGNSAPDKSGLPSDRFSAERTGGSVSTLTIQRTQQEDSAVYLCASSLEPRGGTEAFFGQGTRLTVV.

The chain uses TRBV4-2 and TRBJ2-7; D unclear. The CDR3 is 15 residues long. The germline V and J ends were trimmed by 0 bases and 1 base, with 10 bases remaining between them. Germline V gene lookup returns CDR1 LGHNA and CDR2 YNFKEQ. This chain's CDR3 is CASSQEYLGSYEQYF. The CDR3 DNA follows: TGTGCCAGCAGCCAAGAGTACCTGGGGTCCTACGAGCAGTACTTC.

The chain uses TRBV24-1 and TRBJ1-2; the D gene is possibly TRBD1 (5 bases). The germline V gene encodes CDR1 KGHDR and CDR2 SFDVKD. The CDR3 sequence is 13 residues long. V shed 6 bases and J shed 4 bases, with 11 bases lying between them. DNA for the CDR3: TGTGCCACCAGTAGCGGGGCCTCCTATGGCTACACCTTC. As protein: CATSSGASYGYTF.

The chain is built from TRBV19 and TRBJ2-4, with a weak D call TRBD1 (5 bases). From germline, CDR1 is LNHDA and CDR2 SQIVND (reference sequence). Trimming took 5 bases from V and 7 from J, leaving 18 bases between them. CDR3 length: 15 amino acids. This CDR3 is CASSFLLQGTNIQYF. The DNA for the CDR3 is TGTGCCAGTAGTTTTCTCCTGCAGGGCACCAACATTCAGTACTTC.

V gene TRBV5-1 combines with J gene TRBJ2-2; unclear D gene. Deletions cut 4 bases from V and 0 bases from J, with 16 bases between. This CDR3 comprises 17 residues. From germline, CDR1 is SGHRS and CDR2 YFSETQ. The CDR3 is CASSPTPPGSNTGELFF. For the CDR3, the DNA is TGCGCCAGCAGCCCGACGCCCCCGGGTTCGAACACCGGGGAGCTGTTTTTT.

V usage is TRBV7-3 and J usage is TRBJ1-1; D gene unclear. Deletions cut 1 base from V and 3 bases from J, with 18 bases between. Germline V gene data show CDR1 as SGHTA and CDR2 as FQGTGA. This CDR3 has 17 amino acids. The CDR3 spells CASSLRRRRDKDTEAFF. The CDR3 DNA sequence: TGTGCCAGCAGCTTAAGGAGGCGGAGGGATAAGGACACTGAAGCTTTCTTT. The entire variable domain, with the rest obtained from reference TRBV7-3 and TRBJ1-1, is as follows: GAGVSQTPSNKVTEKGKYVELRCDPISGHTALYWYRQSLGQGPEFLIYFQGTGAADDSGLPNDRFFAVRPEGSVSTLKIQRTERGDSAVYLCASSLRRRRDKDTEAFFGQGTRLTVV.

This clonotype was detected many times. The J gene is TRBJ1-5, the V gene TRBV7-2; D gene ambiguous. V was cut by 2 bases and J by 0 bases, with 8 bases left in between. The germline V gene has CDR1 SGHTA and CDR2 FQGNSA. The CDR3 has 15 residues. The CDR3 DNA is TGTGCCAGCAGCTTAAAGTATTATAGCAATCAGCCCCAGCATTTT. Its translation: CASSLKYYSNQPQHF.